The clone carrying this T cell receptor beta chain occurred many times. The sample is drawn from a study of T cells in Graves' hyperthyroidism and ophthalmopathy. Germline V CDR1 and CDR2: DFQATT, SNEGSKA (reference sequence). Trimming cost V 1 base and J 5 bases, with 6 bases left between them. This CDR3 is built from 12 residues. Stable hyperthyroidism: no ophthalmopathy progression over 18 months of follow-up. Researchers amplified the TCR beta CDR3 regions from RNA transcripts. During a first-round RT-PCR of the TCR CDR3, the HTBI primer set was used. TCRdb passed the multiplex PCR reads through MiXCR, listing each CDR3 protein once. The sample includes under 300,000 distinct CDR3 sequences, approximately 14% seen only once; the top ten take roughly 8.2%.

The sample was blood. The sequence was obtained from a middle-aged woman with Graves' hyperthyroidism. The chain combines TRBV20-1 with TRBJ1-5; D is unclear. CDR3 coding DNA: TGCAGTGCTAGAGTTGGACATCAGCCCCAGCATTTT. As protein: CSARVGHQPQHF.